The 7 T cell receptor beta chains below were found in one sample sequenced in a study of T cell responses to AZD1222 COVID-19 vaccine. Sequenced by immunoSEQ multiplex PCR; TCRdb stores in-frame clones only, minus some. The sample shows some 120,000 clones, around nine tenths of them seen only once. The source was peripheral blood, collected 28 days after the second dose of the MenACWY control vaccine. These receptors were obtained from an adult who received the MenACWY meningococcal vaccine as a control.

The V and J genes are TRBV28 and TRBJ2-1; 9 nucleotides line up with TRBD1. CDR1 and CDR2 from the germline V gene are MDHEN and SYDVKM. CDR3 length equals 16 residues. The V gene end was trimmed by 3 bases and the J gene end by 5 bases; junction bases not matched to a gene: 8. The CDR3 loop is CASSLVPGQGNNEQFF. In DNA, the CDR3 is TGTGCCAGCAGTTTGGTCCCGGGACAGGGCAACAATGAGCAGTTCTTC. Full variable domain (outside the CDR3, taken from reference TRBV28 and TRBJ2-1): DVKVTQSSRYLVKRTGEKVFLECVQDMDHENMFWYRQDPGLGLRLIYFSYDVKMKEKGDIPEGYSVSREKKERFSLILESASTNQTSMYLCASSLVPGQGNNEQFFGPGTRLTVL.

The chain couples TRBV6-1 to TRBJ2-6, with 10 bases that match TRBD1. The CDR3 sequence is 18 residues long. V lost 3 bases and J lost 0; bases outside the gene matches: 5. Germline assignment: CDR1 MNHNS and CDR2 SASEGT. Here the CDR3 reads CASSEETGGYSGANVLTF. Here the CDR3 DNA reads TGTGCCAGCAGTGAGGAGACAGGGGGCTACTCTGGGGCCAACGTCCTGACTTTC.

CDR3 residues: CASSLLGGTGELFF. The CDR3 DNA follows: TGTGCCAGCAGTTTATTGGGTGGTACCGGGGAGCTGTTTTTT. The V gene is TRBV28, the J gene TRBJ2-2; no reliable D call. The V end was cut by 1 base, the J end by 5 bases, with 8 bases between. The CDR3 is made up of 14 amino acids. Germline values: CDR1 MDHEN, CDR2 SYDVKM.

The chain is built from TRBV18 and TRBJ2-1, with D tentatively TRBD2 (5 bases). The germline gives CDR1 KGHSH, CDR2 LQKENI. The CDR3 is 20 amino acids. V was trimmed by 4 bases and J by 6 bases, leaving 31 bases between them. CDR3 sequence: CASSQKTESGRRRGTNEQFF. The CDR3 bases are TGTGCCAGCTCACAGAAAACCGAAAGCGGACGCCGCCGAGGTACCAATGAGCAGTTCTTC.

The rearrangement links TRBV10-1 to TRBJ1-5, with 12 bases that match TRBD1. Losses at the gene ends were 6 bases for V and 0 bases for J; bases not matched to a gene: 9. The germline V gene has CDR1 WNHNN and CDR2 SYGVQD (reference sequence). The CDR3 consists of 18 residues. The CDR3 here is CASSDPGQGAHSNQPQHF. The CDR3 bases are TGCGCCAGCAGCGACCCGGGACAGGGGGCCCATAGCAATCAGCCCCAGCATTTT.

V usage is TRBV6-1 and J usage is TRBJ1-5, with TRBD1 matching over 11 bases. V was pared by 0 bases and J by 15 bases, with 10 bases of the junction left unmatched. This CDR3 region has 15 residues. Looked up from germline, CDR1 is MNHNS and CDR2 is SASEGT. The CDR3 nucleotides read TGTGCCAGCAGTGAAGCCGGGGACAGGGGGGTCTGGGCGCATTTT. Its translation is CASSEAGDRGVWAHF.

The CDR3 spells CAWRGIAVGDGNTDTQYF. CDR3 sequence (DNA): TGTGCCTGGAGGGGGATCGCAGTGGGGGACGGAAACACAGATACGCAGTATTTT. The J gene is TRBJ2-3, the V gene TRBV30; D may correspond to TRBD1 or TRBD2 (5 bases each). This CDR3 is built from 18 residues. The V end was cut by 3 bases, the J end by 2 bases, with 24 bases between. Per the germline V gene, CDR1 is GTSNPN and CDR2 is SVGIG (reference sequence).